This T cell receptor beta chain was obtained from a study of CD8 T cells in Susac syndrome. The RNA input was roughly 0.45 to 1 ug, and it was reverse transcribed with random hexamers. TCRdb recomputed calls from the immunoSEQ multiplex PCR reads with MiXCR, one row per CDR3 protein. The sample includes 200,000 to 250,000 distinct CDR3 sequences, about 96% of them seen just once. From blood CD8+ and CD4+ T cells, TCR beta sequences were generated. Germline-derived CDR1 and CDR2 are SGDLS and YYNGEE. Trimming cost V 4 bases and J 1 base, with 14 bases left between them. The CDR3 runs 16 residues. The sample was CD4+ T cells from PBMCs. This receptor was obtained from a human donor with multiple sclerosis. V and J are TRBV9 and TRBJ2-2; weak D call: TRBD1 (6 bases). CDR3 protein: CASSLRQALNTGELFF. CDR3 coding DNA: TGTGCCAGCAGCCTCCGACAGGCGTTGAACACCGGGGAGCTGTTTTTT.